This is a list of T cell receptor beta chains from one sample in a study of Ad26.COV2.S vaccination and SARS-CoV-2 variants. The protocol was immunoSEQ multiplex PCR, while the TCRdb copy is restricted to in-frame clones and leaves out a portion. The top ten hold 3.4% of the sample, which has hundreds of thousands of clones, roughly 84% seen once. The input for sequencing was peripheral blood, taken in a trial of Ad26.COV2.S vaccine versus placebo. The receptors derive from a person between 18 and 60 years old who received the Ad26.COV2.S COVID-19 vaccine or a placebo. Each CDR3 is given with its conserved first and last residue. The D gene is left open where the match is weak. Clone size is not always given. Where it is, it says once, few, many or a class for expanded clones.

j_gene	v_gene	d_gene	abundance	CDR3aa	CDR3nt
TRBJ1-5	TRBV6-6	TRBD1	-	CASRSTGFNQPQHF	TGTGCCAGCAGATCGACAGGGTTCAATCAGCCCCAGCATTTT
TRBJ2-7	TRBV6-5	-	-	CASSYSRGPYEQYF	TGTGCCAGCAGTTACTCGAGGGGCCCCTACGAGCAGTACTTC
TRBJ2-7	TRBV9	-	-	CASSVASGEPYEQYF	TGTGCCAGCAGCGTAGCTTCAGGAGAACCCTACGAGCAGTACTTC
TRBJ1-2	TRBV5-1	TRBD1	-	CASSLEGQGIDGYTF	TGCGCCAGCAGCTTGGAAGGACAGGGTATTGATGGCTACACCTTC
TRBJ2-5	TRBV19	TRBD1	-	CASSISGGRRETQYF	TGTGCCAGTAGTATATCAGGGGGTCGGCGAGAGACCCAGTACTTC
TRBJ2-6	TRBV6-6	-	once	CASSPGAGANVLTF	TGTGCCAGCAGCCCAGGGGCTGGGGCCAACGTCCTGACTTTC
TRBJ2-7	TRBV4-1	-	-	CASSHPGERRSGEQYF	TGCGCCAGCAGCCACCCGGGTGAGCGCAGGTCGGGAGAGCAGTACTTC
TRBJ2-7	TRBV15	TRBD1	-	CATSPLGGTGGYEQYF	TGTGCCACCAGTCCCTTGGGGGGGACAGGGGGCTACGAGCAGTACTTC
TRBJ2-1	TRBV24-1	-	-	CATSSGLNSYNEQFF	TGTGCCACCTCCTCTGGACTGAACTCCTACAATGAGCAGTTCTTC
TRBJ2-7	TRBV6-1	TRBD1	-	CASTEAGDRGSSYEQYF	TGTGCCAGCACCGAAGCAGGGGACAGGGGAAGCTCCTACGAGCAGTACTTC
TRBJ2-2	TRBV19	-	-	CASSIVRAGELFF	TGTGCCAGTAGTATAGTGAGGGCCGGGGAGCTGTTTTTT
TRBJ1-2	TRBV4-1	TRBD1	-	CASSQSQGADSNGYTF	TGCGCCAGCAGCCAGTCCCAGGGGGCGGATAGCAATGGCTACACCTTC
TRBJ1-2	TRBV4-3	TRBD1	-	CASRPTLQGGYGYTF	TGCGCCAGCAGACCCACCCTCCAGGGGGGCTATGGCTACACCTTC
TRBJ2-7	TRBV3-1/TRBV3-2	-	-	CASSPGTSYEQYF	TGTGCCAGCAGCCCGGGGACTTCCTACGAGCAGTACTTC
TRBJ1-3	TRBV9	-	-	CASSEDTPFLSGNTIYF	TGTGCCAGCAGCGAGGACACTCCTTTTCTCTCTGGAAACACCATATATTTT
TRBJ1-4	TRBV19	-	-	CASSSLPDPAEKLFF	TGTGCCAGTAGTTCGCTGCCGGACCCGGCTGAAAAACTGTTTTTT
TRBJ1-4	TRBV19	-	many	CAIGSGGNEKLFF	TGTGCAATAGGGAGCGGGGGAAATGAAAAACTGTTTTTT
TRBJ1-6	TRBV6-5	-	-	CASSSRRESPLHF	TGTGCCAGCAGTTCCAGGCGGGAATCACCCCTCCACTTT
TRBJ1-2	TRBV19	TRBD1	-	CASSVPGQGFGYTF	TGTGCCAGTAGCGTACCGGGACAGGGCTTCGGCTACACCTTC
TRBJ2-3	TRBV7-9	TRBD1	-	CASSLDRGTYIDTQYF	TGTGCCAGCAGCTTGGACAGGGGTACCTATATAGATACGCAGTATTTT
TRBJ2-7	TRBV7-8	-	-	CASSFGGTTYEQYF	TGTGCCAGCAGCTTCGGGGGAACCACCTACGAGCAGTACTTC
TRBJ2-7	TRBV4-3	-	-	CASSQDRVGEQYF	TGCGCCAGCAGCCAAGACAGGGTAGGCGAGCAGTACTTC
TRBJ2-2	TRBV4-1	TRBD2	-	CASSLSPLGLAPGELFF	TGCGCCAGCAGCTTAAGCCCCCTCGGACTAGCACCCGGGGAGCTGTTTTTT
TRBJ2-7	TRBV29-1	-	once	CSVAVGSYEQYF	TGCAGCGTTGCAGTCGGTTCCTACGAGCAGTACTTC
TRBJ1-2	TRBV2	-	few	CASSGLGAGYGYTF	TGTGCCAGCAGTGGATTGGGGGCTGGCTATGGCTACACCTTC
TRBJ1-2	TRBV5-1	TRBD1	-	CASSPTGGKGYGYTF	TGCGCCAGCAGCCCCACAGGGGGTAAAGGCTATGGCTACACCTTC
TRBJ2-2	TRBV11-2	-	few	CASTLRGVLLSGELFF	TGTGCCAGCACCCTCCGGGGAGTATTGCTTTCCGGGGAGCTGTTTTTT
TRBJ1-1	TRBV7-3	-	-	CASSIDRNTEAFF	TGTGCCAGCAGTATAGACAGGAACACTGAAGCTTTCTTT
TRBJ1-1	TRBV2	-	-	CASSNRGSAEAFF	TGTGCCAGCAGTAATAGAGGATCCGCTGAAGCTTTCTTT
TRBJ1-6	TRBV6-5	-	-	CASSYSTRDDSPLHF	TGTGCCAGCAGTTACTCGACGCGTGATGATTCACCCCTCCACTTT
TRBJ2-1	TRBV6-2/TRBV6-3	-	-	CASSWIGGTYNEQFF	TGTGCCAGCAGTTGGATAGGGGGAACCTACAATGAGCAGTTCTTC
TRBJ2-1	TRBV5-8	TRBD2	-	CASSLGGSGAFAGNEQFF	TGTGCCAGCAGCTTAGGTGGGAGCGGGGCATTCGCTGGCAATGAGCAGTTCTTC
TRBJ1-6	TRBV6-5	TRBD1	-	CASSYGQGVDNSPLHF	TGTGCCAGCAGTTACGGGCAGGGGGTGGATAATTCACCCCTCCACTTT
TRBJ1-1	TRBV4-1	TRBD1	-	CASSQTGTGLSEAFF	TGCGCCAGCAGCCAGACCGGGACAGGTCTTTCCGAAGCTTTCTTT
TRBJ2-4	TRBV6-5	TRBD1	once	CASRGQGNIQYF	TGTGCCAGCAGAGGACAGGGGAACATTCAGTACTTC
TRBJ2-1	TRBV5-1	-	-	CASKLGDGVYNEQFF	TGCGCCAGCAAGCTTGGGGACGGAGTATACAATGAGCAGTTCTTC
TRBJ2-7	TRBV3-1/TRBV3-2	TRBD1	few	CASSQNRGDYEQYF	TGTGCCAGCAGCCAAAACAGGGGAGACTACGAGCAGTACTTC
TRBJ1-1	TRBV6-2/TRBV6-3	TRBD1	-	CASSLDRDRVGLGHWNTEAFF	TGTGCCAGCAGCCTCGACCGGGACAGGGTCGGTTTAGGGCATTGGAACACTGAAGCTTTCTTT
TRBJ2-7	TRBV5-1	TRBD1	-	CASGPTGFDEQYF	TGCGCCAGCGGACCGACAGGGTTCGACGAGCAGTACTTC
TRBJ2-7	TRBV7-8	TRBD1	-	CASSYMTGGFDEQYF	TGTGCCAGCAGCTACATGACAGGGGGCTTCGACGAGCAGTACTTC
TRBJ1-5	TRBV6-2/TRBV6-3	-	-	CASSDETWDGIGGNQPQHF	TGTGCCAGCAGTGACGAAACGTGGGACGGCATAGGGGGCAATCAGCCCCAGCATTTT
TRBJ2-1	TRBV7-2	TRBD2	-	CASSLLGGASYNEQFF	TGTGCCAGCAGCTTACTCGGGGGGGCCTCCTACAATGAGCAGTTCTTC
TRBJ2-7	TRBV5-1	TRBD2	-	CASSLDATSFYEQYF	TGCGCCAGCAGCTTGGACGCGACTAGCTTCTACGAGCAGTACTTC
TRBJ2-7	TRBV11-2	-	-	CASSRDPGRGTYYEQYF	TGTGCCAGCAGCCGAGACCCCGGCCGGGGTACTTATTACGAGCAGTACTTC
TRBJ1-1	TRBV18	TRBD1	-	CASSPSDREAFF	TGTGCCAGCTCACCGTCGGACAGGGAAGCTTTCTTT
TRBJ2-3	TRBV27	-	-	CASSLKAEPTDTQYF	TGTGCCAGCAGTTTAAAAGCGGAGCCCACAGATACGCAGTATTTT
TRBJ2-3	TRBV10-2	-	-	CASSEMGGKGFTDTQYF	TGCGCCAGCAGTGAGATGGGCGGTAAGGGTTTCACAGATACGCAGTATTTT
TRBJ2-6	TRBV18	-	-	CASSPTDIGPGANVLTF	TGTGCCAGCTCACCGACAGATATTGGGCCTGGGGCCAACGTCCTGACTTTC
TRBJ2-5	TRBV3-1/TRBV3-2	-	-	CASSQVLETQYF	TGTGCCAGCAGCCAAGTTTTAGAGACCCAGTACTTC
TRBJ2-1	TRBV7-3	TRBD1	once	CASSLMGQGFAYNEQFF	TGTGCCAGCAGCTTAATGGGACAGGGGTTCGCCTACAATGAGCAGTTCTTC
TRBJ1-5	TRBV20-1	TRBD1	-	CSASKQGAGQPQHF	TGCAGTGCTAGTAAACAGGGGGCAGGTCAGCCCCAGCATTTT
TRBJ1-3	TRBV19	-	once	CASIGSLQGYTIYF	TGTGCCAGTATTGGTAGCCTCCAGGGATACACCATATATTTT
TRBJ1-1	TRBV3-1/TRBV3-2	TRBD1	-	CASSQMPGQVEAFF	TGTGCCAGCAGCCAGATGCCTGGACAGGTTGAAGCTTTCTTT
TRBJ1-2	TRBV2	TRBD1	-	CASSSTGALSSYGYTF	TGTGCCAGCAGTTCGACAGGGGCACTCTCCTCTTATGGCTACACCTTC